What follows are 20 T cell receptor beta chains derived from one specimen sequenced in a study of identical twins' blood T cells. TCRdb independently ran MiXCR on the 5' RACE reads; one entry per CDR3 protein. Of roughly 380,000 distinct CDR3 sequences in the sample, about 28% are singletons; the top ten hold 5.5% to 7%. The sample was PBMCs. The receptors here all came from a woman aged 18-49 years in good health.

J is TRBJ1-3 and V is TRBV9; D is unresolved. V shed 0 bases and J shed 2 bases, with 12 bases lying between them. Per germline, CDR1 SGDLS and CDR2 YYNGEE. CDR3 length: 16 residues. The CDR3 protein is CASSVDQRPTGNTIYF. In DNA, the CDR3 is TGTGCCAGCAGCGTAGATCAGCGACCAACTGGAAACACCATATATTTT.

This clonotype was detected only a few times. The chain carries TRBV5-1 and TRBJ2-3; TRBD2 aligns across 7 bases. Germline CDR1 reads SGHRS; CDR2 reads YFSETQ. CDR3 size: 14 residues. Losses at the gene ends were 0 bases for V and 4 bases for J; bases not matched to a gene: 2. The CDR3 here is CASSLDGRPDTQYF. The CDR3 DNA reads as TGCGCCAGCAGCTTGGACGGGAGGCCAGATACGCAGTATTTT.

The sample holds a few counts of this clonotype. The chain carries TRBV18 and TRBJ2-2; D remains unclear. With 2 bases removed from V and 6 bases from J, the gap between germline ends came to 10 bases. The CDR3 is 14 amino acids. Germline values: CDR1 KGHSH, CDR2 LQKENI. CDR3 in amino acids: CASSPRVESGELFF. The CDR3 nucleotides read TGTGCCAGCTCACCAAGGGTGGAGTCCGGGGAGCTGTTTTTT.

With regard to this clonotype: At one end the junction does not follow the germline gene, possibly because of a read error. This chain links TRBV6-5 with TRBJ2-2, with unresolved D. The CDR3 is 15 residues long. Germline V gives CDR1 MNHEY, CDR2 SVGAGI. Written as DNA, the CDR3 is TGTGCCATCAGTCTGGCCGAGTGGAACACCGGGGAGCTGTTTTTT. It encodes CAISLAEWNTGELFF.

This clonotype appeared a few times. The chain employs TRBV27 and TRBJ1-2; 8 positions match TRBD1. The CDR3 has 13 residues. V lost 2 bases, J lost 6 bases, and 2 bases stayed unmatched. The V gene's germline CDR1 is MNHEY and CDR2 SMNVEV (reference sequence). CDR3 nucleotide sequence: TGTGCCAGCAGTTTAGCGGGACAGGATGGCTACACCTTC. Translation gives CASSLAGQDGYTF.

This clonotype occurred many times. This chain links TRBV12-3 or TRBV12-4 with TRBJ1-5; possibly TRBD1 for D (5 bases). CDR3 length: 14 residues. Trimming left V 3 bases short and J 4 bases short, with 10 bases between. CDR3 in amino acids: CASSFPTENQPQHF. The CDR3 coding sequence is TGTGCCAGCAGTTTTCCGACAGAAAATCAGCCCCAGCATTTT.

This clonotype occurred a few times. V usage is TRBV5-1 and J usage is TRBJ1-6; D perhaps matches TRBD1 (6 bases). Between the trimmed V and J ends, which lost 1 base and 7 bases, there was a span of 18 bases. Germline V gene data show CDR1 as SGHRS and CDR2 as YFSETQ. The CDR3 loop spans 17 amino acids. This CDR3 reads CASSLSRGSRLNSPLHF. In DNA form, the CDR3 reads TGCGCCAGCAGCTTGTCTAGGGGGAGCCGGCTAAATTCACCCCTCCACTTT.

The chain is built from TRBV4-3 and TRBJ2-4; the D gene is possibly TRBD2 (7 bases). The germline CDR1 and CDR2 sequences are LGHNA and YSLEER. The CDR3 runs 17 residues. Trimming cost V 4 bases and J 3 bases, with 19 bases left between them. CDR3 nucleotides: TGCGCCAGCAGCCCCGGGACTACCCCACAGGGCAAAAACATTCAGTACTTC. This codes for CASSPGTTPQGKNIQYF.

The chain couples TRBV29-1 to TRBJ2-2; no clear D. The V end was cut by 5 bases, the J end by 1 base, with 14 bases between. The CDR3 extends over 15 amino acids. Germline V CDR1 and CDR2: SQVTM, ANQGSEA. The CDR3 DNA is TGCAGCGTTCTCCGAGAGAGAAGGAACACCGGGGAGCTGTTTTTT. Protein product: CSVLRERRNTGELFF.

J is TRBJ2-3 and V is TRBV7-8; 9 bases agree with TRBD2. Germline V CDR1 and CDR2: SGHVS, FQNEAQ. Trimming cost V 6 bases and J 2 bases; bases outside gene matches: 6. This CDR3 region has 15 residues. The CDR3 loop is CASRRTSGFTDTQYF. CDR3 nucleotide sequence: TGTGCCAGCAGGCGAACTAGCGGGTTCACAGATACGCAGTATTTT.

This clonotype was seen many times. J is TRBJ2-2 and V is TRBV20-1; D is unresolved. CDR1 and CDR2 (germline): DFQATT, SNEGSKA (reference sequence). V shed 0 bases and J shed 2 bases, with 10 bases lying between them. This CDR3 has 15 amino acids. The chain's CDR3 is CSARDKTRNTGELFF. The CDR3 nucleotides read TGCAGTGCTAGAGATAAGACTCGAAACACCGGGGAGCTGTTTTTT.

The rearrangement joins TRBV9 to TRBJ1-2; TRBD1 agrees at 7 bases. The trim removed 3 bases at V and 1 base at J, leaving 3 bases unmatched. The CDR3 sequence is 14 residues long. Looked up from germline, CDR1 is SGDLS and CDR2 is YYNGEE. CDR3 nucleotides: TGTGCCAGCAGCGCCCGACAGGGTAACTATGGCTACACCTTC. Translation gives CASSARQGNYGYTF.

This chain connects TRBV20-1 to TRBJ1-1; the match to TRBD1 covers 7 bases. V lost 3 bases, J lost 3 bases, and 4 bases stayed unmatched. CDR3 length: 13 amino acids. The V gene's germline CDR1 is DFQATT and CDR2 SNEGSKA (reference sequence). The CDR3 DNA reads TGCAGTGCTAGGGGAGGACAGGACACTGAAGCTTTCTTT. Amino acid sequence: CSARGGQDTEAFF.

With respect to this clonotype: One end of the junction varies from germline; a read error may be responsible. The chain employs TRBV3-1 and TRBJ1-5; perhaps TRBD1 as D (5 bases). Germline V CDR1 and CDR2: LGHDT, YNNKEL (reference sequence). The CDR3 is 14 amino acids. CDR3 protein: CAGSLRASNQPQHF. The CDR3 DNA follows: TGTGCCGGCAGCCTCAGGGCTAGCAATCAGCCCCAGCATTTT.

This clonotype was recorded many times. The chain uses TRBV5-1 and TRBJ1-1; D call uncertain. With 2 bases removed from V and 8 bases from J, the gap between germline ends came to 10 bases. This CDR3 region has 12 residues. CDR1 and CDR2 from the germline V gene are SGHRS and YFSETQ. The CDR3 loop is CASSFGSTEAFF. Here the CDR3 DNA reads TGCGCCAGCAGCTTTGGGAGCACGGAAGCTTTCTTT.

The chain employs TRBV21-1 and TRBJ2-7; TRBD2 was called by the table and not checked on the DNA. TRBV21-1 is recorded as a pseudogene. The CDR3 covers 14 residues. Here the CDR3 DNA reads TGTGCCAGCAGCACCCGGGACTACTCCTACGTGCAGTACTTC. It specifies CASSTRDYSYVQYF.

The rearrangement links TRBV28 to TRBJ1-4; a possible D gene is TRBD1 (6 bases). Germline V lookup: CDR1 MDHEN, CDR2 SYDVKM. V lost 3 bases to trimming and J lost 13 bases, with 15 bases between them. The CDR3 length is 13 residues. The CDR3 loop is CASSLRGSGRLFF. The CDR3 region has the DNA TGTGCCAGCAGTTTGAGGGGGTCCGGAAGACTGTTTTTT.

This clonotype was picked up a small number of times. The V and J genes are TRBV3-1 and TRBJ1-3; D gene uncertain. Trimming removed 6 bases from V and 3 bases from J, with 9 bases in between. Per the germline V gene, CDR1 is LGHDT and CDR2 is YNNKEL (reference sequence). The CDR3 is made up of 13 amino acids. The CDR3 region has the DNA TGTGCCAGCAGTAGGGTCAATGGAAACACCATATATTTT. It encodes CASSRVNGNTIYF.

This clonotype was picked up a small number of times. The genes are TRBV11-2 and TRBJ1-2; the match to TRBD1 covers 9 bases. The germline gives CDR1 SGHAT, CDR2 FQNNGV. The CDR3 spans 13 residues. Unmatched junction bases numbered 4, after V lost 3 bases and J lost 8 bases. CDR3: CASSFGQGTGYTF. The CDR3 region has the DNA TGTGCCAGCAGCTTTGGACAGGGGACGGGCTACACCTTC.

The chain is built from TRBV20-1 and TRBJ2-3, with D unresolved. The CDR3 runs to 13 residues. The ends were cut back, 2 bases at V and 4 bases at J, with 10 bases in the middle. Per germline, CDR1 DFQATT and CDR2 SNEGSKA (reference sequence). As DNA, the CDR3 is TGCAGTGCTAGACCTGGACCAGCAGATACGCAGTATTTT. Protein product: CSARPGPADTQYF.